A selection of T cell receptor beta chains follows, all from one sample in a study of CD8 T cells in ankylosing spondylitis. TCRdb processed the 5' RACE reads anew with MiXCR; each CDR3 protein has one entry. The table lists 220,000 or so distinct CDR3 sequences, roughly 10% of them singletons. The sequencing sample was made of blood, either unsorted or a sorted T cell fraction (not recorded which). The receptor source for this set is a male donor with ankylosing spondylitis or in good health (not recorded which). Each CDR3 is given with its conserved first and last residue. Fields, in order: D gene, J gene, clone size, V gene, CDR3 protein, CDR3 DNA. A D gene is named only where the DNA matches it firmly. Clone size is shown for a subset of rows, as once, few, many or a class of expanded clone.

>.|TRBJ2-2|few|TRBV11-2
CASSRIPGTSGTGELFF
TGTGCCAGCAGCAGAATACCCGGGACGAGTGGGACCGGGGAGCTGTTTTTT
>.|TRBJ2-2|many|TRBV9
CASSVDRRTSNTGELFF
TGTGCCAGCAGCGTAGACCGCAGAACTTCGAACACCGGGGAGCTGTTTTTT
>.|TRBJ2-4|many|TRBV12-3/TRBV12-4
CASSPSGVLAKNIQYF
TGTGCCAGCAGTCCGTCCGGGGTACTAGCCAAAAACATTCAGTACTTC
>TRBD1|TRBJ1-1|many|TRBV20-1
CSAKPLGQGNTEAFF
TGCAGTGCAAAACCTTTGGGACAGGGGAACACTGAAGCTTTCTTT
>.|TRBJ2-4|many|TRBV5-1
CASSLEQGGNIQYF
TGCGCCAGCAGCTTGGAACAGGGAGGAAACATTCAGTACTTC
>.|TRBJ2-7|.|TRBV20-1
CSATRQYEQYF
TGCAGTGCTACCCGACAGTACGAGCAGTACTTC
>TRBD1|TRBJ1-3|.|TRBV20-1
CSARTGGTIYF
TGCAGTGCTAGGACAGGGGGCACCATATATTTT
>.|TRBJ1-6|.|TRBV7-3
CASSFSGVNSPLHF
TGTGCCAGCAGCTTCTCAGGGGTAAATTCACCCCTCCACTTT
>TRBD1|TRBJ1-2|many|TRBV12-3/TRBV12-4
CASSLGTGGAGYTF
TGTGCCAGCAGCCTAGGGACAGGGGGCGCAGGCTACACCTTC
>.|TRBJ1-4|few|TRBV12-3/TRBV12-4
CASREDATNEKLFF
TGTGCCAGCAGAGAGGACGCAACTAATGAAAAACTGTTTTTT
>TRBD2|TRBJ2-2|many|TRBV12-3/TRBV12-4
CASSVAGEFGELFF
TGTGCCAGCAGCGTAGCGGGGGAGTTTGGGGAGCTGTTTTTT
>.|TRBJ1-2|.|TRBV25-1
CASRGGSYGYTF
TGTGCCAGCAGAGGGGGGAGCTATGGCTACACCTTC
>.|TRBJ1-6|many|TRBV3-1
CASSQYSDSSPLHF
TGTGCCAGCAGCCAGTACTCGGATTCGTCACCCCTCCACTTT
>.|TRBJ1-5|few|TRBV6-1
CASSEAQIGGGAGNQPQHF
TGTGCCAGCAGTGAAGCGCAAATTGGGGGGGGCGCAGGCAATCAGCCCCAGCATTTT
>.|TRBJ1-1|few|TRBV20-1
CSARDKRQGRGGEAFF
TGCAGTGCTAGAGATAAGAGGCAAGGCCGGGGCGGTGAAGCTTTCTTT
>TRBD1|TRBJ1-2|.|TRBV28
CASRIQGQGAHGYTF
TGTGCCAGCAGAATCCAGGGACAGGGGGCCCATGGCTACACCTTC
>.|TRBJ1-2|few|TRBV9
CASSVDPTAAAGGYTF
TGTGCCAGCAGCGTAGATCCTACGGCGGCCGCCGGAGGCTACACCTTC
>.|TRBJ2-7|.|TRBV11-2
CASSLVSRSGGTSSYEQYF
TGTGCCAGCAGCTTAGTCTCTCGGTCCGGGGGAACTAGCTCCTACGAGCAGTACTTC
>.|TRBJ2-1|few|TRBV5-1
CASSRDSLYNEQFF
TGCGCCAGCAGTCGCGACAGCCTTTACAATGAGCAGTTCTTC
>.|TRBJ2-3|.|TRBV5-1
CASSLDSGVTDTQYF
TGCGCCAGCAGCTTGGATTCAGGGGTCACAGATACGCAGTATTTT
>.|TRBJ2-1|many|TRBV5-1
CASSLEQANEQFF
TGCGCCAGCAGCTTGGAACAGGCGAATGAGCAGTTCTTC
>.|TRBJ1-5|many|TRBV20-1
CSASPYDSNQPQHF
TGCAGTGCTAGCCCGTACGATAGCAATCAGCCCCAGCATTTT
>.|TRBJ2-6|few|TRBV16
CASSQDYSGANVLTF
TGTGCCAGCAGCCAAGACTACTCTGGGGCCAACGTCCTGACTTTC
>.|TRBJ2-5|.|TRBV5-1
CASSASGTKTKETQYF
TGCGCCAGCAGCGCTTCCGGGACAAAGACGAAAGAGACCCAGTACTTC
>TRBD1|TRBJ1-2|few|TRBV7-2
CASSPQGGYGYTF
TGTGCCAGCAGCCCACAGGGGGGCTATGGCTACACCTTC
>.|TRBJ1-4|many|TRBV5-6
CASSLGGKGNEKLFF
TGTGCCAGCAGCTTGGGCGGCAAGGGTAATGAAAAACTGTTTTTT
>TRBD2|TRBJ2-2|few|TRBV2
CASRGAGGSLTGELFF
TGTGCCAGCAGAGGGGCGGGGGGGTCGCTCACCGGGGAGCTGTTTTTT
>TRBD1|TRBJ1-2|few|TRBV28
CASSFGTVNYGYTF
TGTGCCAGCAGTTTTGGGACAGTTAACTATGGCTACACCTTC
>TRBD2|TRBJ2-7|many|TRBV6-5
CASSYPPTTSGGPPYEQYF
TGTGCCAGCAGTTACCCACCCACGACTAGCGGGGGGCCTCCCTACGAGCAGTACTTC
>.|TRBJ1-1|many|TRBV5-1
CASRAQGANTEAFF
TGCGCCAGCAGGGCACAGGGTGCGAACACTGAAGCTTTCTTT
>.|TRBJ2-2|few|TRBV11-2
CASSPTSLSTGELFF
TGTGCCAGCAGCCCTACTTCGTTGAGCACCGGGGAGCTGTTTTTT
>TRBD1|TRBJ1-5|.|TRBV4-2
CASSQGTGGINQPQHF
TGTGCCAGCAGCCAAGGGACAGGGGGCATCAATCAGCCCCAGCATTTT
>TRBD1|TRBJ1-2|many|TRBV3-1
CASSPSGQVGYTF
TGTGCCAGCAGCCCATCCGGACAGGTCGGCTACACCTTC
>.|TRBJ2-1|many|TRBV10-3
CAIMAGGNEQFF
TGTGCCATCATGGCAGGAGGGAATGAGCAGTTCTTC
>.|TRBJ2-7|many|TRBV21-1
CARRGGLVYEQYF
TGTGCCCGCAGGGGGGGACTGGTATACGAGCAGTACTTC
>.|TRBJ2-7|many|TRBV6-1
CASRHADSLSYEQYF
TGTGCCAGCAGACATGCTGACTCTCTTTCCTACGAGCAGTACTTC
>TRBD2|TRBJ2-1|many|TRBV7-2
CASSLGVSGNEQFF
TGTGCCAGCAGCTTAGGCGTTAGCGGGAATGAGCAGTTCTTC
>.|TRBJ1-1|many|TRBV10-3
CAIRGLGEAGTEAFF
TGTGCCATCAGAGGCCTCGGGGAAGCGGGCACTGAAGCTTTCTTT
>TRBD2|TRBJ2-5|many|TRBV20-1
CSGLAGETQYF
TGCAGTGGACTAGCGGGCGAGACCCAGTACTTC
>TRBD1|TRBJ1-4|few|TRBV2
CASRATGGSTNEKLFF
TGTGCCAGCAGGGCGACAGGGGGCTCAACTAATGAAAAACTGTTTTTT
>.|TRBJ2-1|many|TRBV7-2
CASSTDSPRQFF
TGTGCCAGCAGCACGGACTCCCCACGGCAGTTCTTC
>TRBD2|TRBJ2-1|many|TRBV10-3
CAISATSGGYNEQFF
TGTGCCATCAGTGCGACTAGCGGGGGGTACAATGAGCAGTTCTTC
>.|TRBJ2-7|few|TRBV27
CASSPTRDGFYEQYF
TGTGCCAGCAGTCCCACCAGGGATGGTTTCTACGAGCAGTACTTC
>.|TRBJ2-5|many|TRBV1
CTSSQTTSEETQYF
TGCACCAGCAGCCAAACGACTTCTGAAGAGACCCAGTACTTC
>.|TRBJ2-7|few|TRBV3-1
CASSQVNTGNYEQYF
TGTGCCAGCAGCCAAGTAAACACGGGGAACTACGAGCAGTACTTC
>.|TRBJ2-5|many|TRBV5-1
CASSPPSETQYF
TGCGCCAGCAGCCCCCCCTCGGAGACCCAGTACTTC
>.|TRBJ1-1|.|TRBV18
CASSARGKAFF
TGTGCCAGCTCGGCCCGTGGTAAAGCTTTCTTT
>.|TRBJ2-5|many|TRBV2
CASSRVLNTETQYF
TGTGCCAGCAGTCGAGTTCTAAATACGGAGACCCAGTACTTC
>.|TRBJ1-5|many|TRBV5-1
CASSLEGHSNQPQHF
TGCGCCAGCAGCTTGGAAGGTCATAGCAATCAGCCCCAGCATTTT
>TRBD1|TRBJ1-6|.|TRBV20-1
CSALTGGGPSSPLHF
TGCAGTGCTCTGACAGGGGGCGGCCCCTCCTCACCCCTCCACTTT
>.|TRBJ2-3|many|TRBV12-3/TRBV12-4
CASSLPRRLGGTDTQYF
TGTGCCAGCAGTTTACCCCGCCGTCTAGGGGGTACAGATACGCAGTATTTT